The 17 T cell receptor beta chains reported below all come from one sample, sequenced in a study of T cells in Graves' hyperthyroidism and ophthalmopathy. Amplification of TCR beta CDR3 regions was performed using RNA transcripts as template. The TCR CDR3 was amplified in a first-round RT-PCR using the HTBI primer set. TCRdb reprocessed the multiplex PCR reads with MiXCR, giving one entry per CDR3 protein. This table holds about 280,000 distinct CDR3 sequences, about 25% found once. The specimen was blood. The receptors stem from a man in his forties with Graves' hyperthyroidism that later progressed to Graves' ophthalmopathy.

As regards this clonotype: At one of its ends the junction is not consistent with the germline gene, which may arise from a read error. The V and J genes are TRBV20-1 and TRBJ2-5; 7 bases match TRBD2. Germline values: CDR1 DFQATT, CDR2 SNEGSKA (reference sequence). The CDR3 is 14 amino acids. Written as DNA, the CDR3 is TGCAGTGCTAGGCCGGGACTACCTCAAGAGCCCCAGTACTTC. This codes for CSARPGLPQEPQYF.

This rearrangement joins TRBV3-1 to TRBJ2-7; D might be TRBD2 (5 bases). CDR1 and CDR2 (germline): LGHDT, YNNKEL (reference sequence). V lost 4 bases to trimming and J lost 5 bases, with 24 bases between them. This CDR3 comprises 17 residues. DNA for the CDR3: TGTGCCAGCAGCCCCTATCGAAACAGCGGTCTATCGGACGAGCAGTACTTC. This sequence encodes CASSPYRNSGLSDEQYF.

This clonotype was observed a few times. This rearrangement joins TRBV7-2 to TRBJ1-2; 7 bases match TRBD1. This CDR3 has 19 amino acids. From germline, CDR1 is SGHTA and CDR2 FQGNSA. V gave up 0 bases and J gave up 6 bases; unmatched junction bases: 19. The CDR3 loop reads CASSLALRGGTAMEDGYTF. In nucleotides, the CDR3 is TGTGCCAGCAGCTTAGCCTTGAGGGGGGGGACAGCTATGGAGGATGGCTACACCTTC.

This clonotype came up many times. The chain links TRBV5-1 to TRBJ2-1; TRBD2 agrees at 12 bases. V trimming: 4 bases; J trimming: 6 bases; junction bases outside the gene matches: 5. The CDR3 length is 15 residues. CDR1 and CDR2 (germline): SGHRS, YFSETQ. The CDR3 DNA follows: TGCGCCAGCAGCCTTAGACTAGCGGGAGTCAATGAGCAGTTCTTC. Encoded protein: CASSLRLAGVNEQFF.

Here the CDR3 DNA reads TGCAGCGTCCGGGGGCGGGAGAGCTTCTACGAGCAGTACTTC. The encoded protein is CSVRGRESFYEQYF. This chain links TRBV29-1 with TRBJ2-7, with D possibly TRBD2 on 7 matching bases. V lost 6 bases and J lost 3, with 18 bases in between. The CDR3 contains 14 residues. Per the germline V gene, CDR1 is SQVTM and CDR2 is ANQGSEA.

This clonotype was observed a handful of times. The chain couples TRBV6-5 to TRBJ2-7; D may be TRBD1 (6 bases). The length of the CDR3 is 14 residues. Per germline, CDR1 MNHEY and CDR2 SVGAGI. V was clipped by 2 bases and J by 3 bases, with 11 bases between them. The CDR3 nucleotides read TGTGCCAGCAGTTACACAGGGCAGGACTACGAGCAGTACTTC. Its protein product is CASSYTGQDYEQYF.

This clonotype came up many times. The chain couples TRBV30 to TRBJ2-6; 7 bases are shared with TRBD1. J was trimmed by 2 bases and V by 2 bases; bases with no gene match: 6. This CDR3 is 16 amino acids long. From germline, CDR1 is GTSNPN and CDR2 SVGIG (reference sequence). CDR3 sequence reads: CAWSRDSSPGANVLTF. The CDR3 nucleotides read TGTGCCTGGAGTCGGGACAGCTCTCCTGGGGCCAACGTCCTGACTTTC.

In its sample, this clonotype was seen many times. The chain carries TRBV28 and TRBJ2-7, with D perhaps matching TRBD1 or TRBD2 (5 bases each). The germline V and J ends were trimmed by 3 bases and 4 bases, with 19 bases remaining between them. This CDR3 region has 16 residues. CDR1 is MDHEN and CDR2 is SYDVKM in the germline V gene. The CDR3 here is CASSFYVGDPAYEQYF. The CDR3 DNA sequence: TGTGCCAGCAGTTTTTACGTTGGGGACCCCGCATACGAGCAGTACTTC.

The V gene is TRBV6-2 or TRBV6-3, the J gene TRBJ2-5, with unresolved D. Per the germline V gene, CDR1 is MNHEY and CDR2 is SVGEGT. The CDR3 sequence is 12 residues long. Trimming shortened V by 7 bases and J by 1 base, and 7 bases separated the two germline ends. This CDR3 is CASNGPQETQYF. CDR3 sequence (DNA): TGTGCCAGCAACGGGCCCCAAGAGACCCAGTACTTC.

The table lists this clonotype with a few counts. This rearrangement joins TRBV10-3 to TRBJ2-5; D unresolved. Germline CDR1 and CDR2: ENHRY and SYGVKD. V shed 10 bases and J shed 1 base, with 10 bases lying between them. This CDR3 comprises 12 residues. The chain's CDR3 is CATASGQETQYF. The CDR3 nucleotides read TGTGCCACTGCCTCCGGCCAAGAGACCCAGTACTTC.

This clonotype was found many times. The chain joins TRBV28 to TRBJ1-5, with a possible D match to TRBD1 (6 bases). The CDR3 has 14 residues. The germline gives CDR1 MDHEN, CDR2 SYDVKM. V lost 5 bases and J 2 bases, leaving 10 bases between the germline ends. The CDR3 sequence is CASSQNRGNQPQHF. Written as DNA, the CDR3 is TGTGCCAGCAGTCAGAACAGGGGCAATCAGCCCCAGCATTTT.

At least ten counts were recorded for this clonotype. This chain connects TRBV2 to TRBJ2-2, with 8 nucleotides matching TRBD2. Germline assignment: CDR1 SNHLY and CDR2 FYNNEI. The CDR3 sequence is 15 residues long. After removal of 3 bases from V and 1 base from J, the junction contained 1 base not matched to a gene. The CDR3 nucleotides are TGTGCCAGCAGTGATACTAGCGGGAACACCGGGGAGCTGTTTTTT. Its protein product is CASSDTSGNTGELFF.

In this sample, this clonotype turned up many times. The V gene is TRBV7-6, the J gene TRBJ1-1; D unclear. In germline, CDR1 is SGHVS, CDR2 FNYEAQ. V was pared by 5 bases and J by 1 base, with 11 bases between. The CDR3 spans 14 residues. CDR3 bases: TGTGCCAGCAGCCAAACCTCAGGGAACACTGAAGCTTTCTTT. Protein sequence: CASSQTSGNTEAFF.

This clonotype is a singleton in its sample. The J gene is TRBJ1-5, the V gene TRBV6-2 or TRBV6-3; 7 bases line up with TRBD1. J was trimmed by 3 bases and V by 5 bases; bases with no gene match: 10. CDR1 is MNHEY, CDR2 SVGEGT, per germline. The CDR3 length is 16 residues. Here the CDR3 DNA reads TGTGCCAGCAGTCCAAGGGAGGGGGCATACAATCAGCCCCAGCATTTT. Protein sequence: CASSPREGAYNQPQHF.

In its sample, this clonotype was seen many times. The chain uses TRBV11-2 and TRBJ2-5; D gene unclear. This CDR3 spans 14 amino acids. Germline values: CDR1 SGHAT, CDR2 FQNNGV. Trimming shortened V by 4 bases and J by 7 bases, and 16 bases separated the two germline ends. This CDR3 is CASSYTGPAGTQYF. In nucleotides, the CDR3 is TGTGCCAGCAGCTACACGGGCCCCGCTGGGACCCAGTACTTC.

This clonotype came up many times. The gene calls are TRBV19 and TRBJ1-5; perhaps TRBD1 as D (5 bases). V dropped 4 bases and J dropped 6 bases, with 10 bases sitting between them. CDR1 is LNHDA and CDR2 is SQIVND in the germline V gene (reference sequence). The CDR3 covers 13 residues. The CDR3 sequence: CASSTGPGQPQHF. The CDR3, as DNA: TGTGCCAGTAGTACGGGACCGGGTCAGCCCCAGCATTTT.

This clonotype turned up a few times. The chain has TRBV28 and TRBJ2-7; TRBD2 is a possible D gene (6 bases). This CDR3 comprises 14 residues. Germline V gene sequence: CDR1 MDHEN, CDR2 SYDVKM. V lost 6 bases and J 5 bases, leaving 17 bases between the germline ends. CDR3 loop: CASRRNLAYHEQYF. As DNA, the CDR3 is TGTGCCAGCAGGCGAAATCTAGCGTACCACGAGCAGTACTTC.